This T cell receptor (beta chain) was captured by sequencing in a study of T-cell memory formation after mild COVID-19. The CDR3 is 12 amino acids. Germline loops: CDR1 LGHNA, CDR2 YNFKEQ. The V gene lost 4 bases and the J gene lost 9 bases, with 10 bases spanning the gap. Study-wide results and limits: SARS-CoV-2 specificity of second-wave clones peaking day 37 was unconfirmed. Cross-reactive memory seemingly joined, as some responding clones were found in pre-infection memory.

TCRdb re-analysed the 5' RACE reads in MiXCR, keeping a single row per CDR3 protein. In the table there are about 260,000 distinct CDR3 sequences, around 15% of which are singletons. Points on this clonotype: Its antigen is as yet unknown.

The chain recombines TRBV4-2 with TRBJ2-1, with a possible D match to TRBD1 (5 bases). The sequence was collected from a man aged 18 to 29 who had mild COVID-19 (a few samples of this study predate the infection). Cell type and time point are not known. The material sequenced was PBMCs or a T cell subset sorted from them (not recorded which). CDR3 sequence: CASSPTVGEQFF. For the CDR3, the DNA is TGTGCCAGCAGCCCGACAGTTGGTGAGCAGTTCTTC.